This is a list of T cell receptor beta chains from one sample in a study of T-cell memory formation after mild COVID-19. TCRdb fed the 5' RACE reads into MiXCR, producing one record per CDR3 protein. The table shows roughly 350,000 distinct CDR3 sequences, with 21% occurring only once. The sequencing input was PBMCs or a T cell subset sorted from them (not recorded which). These receptors were taken from an adult woman who had mild COVID-19 (a few samples of this study predate the infection). Cell type and time point are not known. Both conserved end residues are part of each CDR3. The D gene is left open where the match is weak. Rows give clone size only sometimes, using once, few, many, or a class for an expanded clone.

>TRBJ2-7|TRBV12-3/TRBV12-4|.|.
TGTGCCAGCAGGGAAAGCTCCTACGAGCAGTACTTC
CASRESSYEQYF
>TRBJ2-2|TRBV18|.|.
TGTGCCAGCTCTCAGGGCCCTACCACCGGGGAGCTGTTTTTT
CASSQGPTTGELFF
>TRBJ2-1|TRBV30|TRBD2|.
TGTGCCTGGAGTCGTCAAGCGGGAGGGGAGCAGTTCTTC
CAWSRQAGGEQFF
>TRBJ2-1|TRBV29-1|.|.
TGCAGCGGATTCGCCAATGAGCAGTTCTTC
CSGFANEQFF
>TRBJ2-5|TRBV9|.|.
TGTGCCAGCAGCGTAGTTCCGGGCGTGCAAGAGACCCAGTACTTC
CASSVVPGVQETQYF
>TRBJ2-1|TRBV7-6|TRBD2|.
TGTGCCAGCAGCTTAGCCGGGACTAGCGGGGGGGTCGATGAGCAGTTCTTC
CASSLAGTSGGVDEQFF
>TRBJ2-1|TRBV7-9|TRBD2|.
TGTGCCAGCTTGGGGTGGGAGGGATACAATGAGCAGTTCTTC
CASLGWEGYNEQFF
>TRBJ2-7|TRBV20-1|.|.
TGCAGTGCCACACCTCCGGGGGGCAGCGAGCAGTACTTC
CSATPPGGSEQYF
>TRBJ2-3|TRBV11-3|.|few
TGTGCCAGCAGCTTAGATCGATGGGCGGGAACCGGCACAGATACGCAGTATTTT
CASSLDRWAGTGTDTQYF
>TRBJ2-1|TRBV20-1|TRBD2|many
TGCAGTGCCCCGGTAGCGGGATTGAATGAGCAGTTCTTC
CSAPVAGLNEQFF
>TRBJ1-4|TRBV20-1|TRBD1|few
TGCAGTGCCTATCCCGGGACAGGCGATGAAAAACTGTTTTTT
CSAYPGTGDEKLFF
>TRBJ1-2|TRBV15|TRBD1|.
TGTGCCACCAGCAGACCGGGACAGGGTTCGGACTATGGCTACACCTTC
CATSRPGQGSDYGYTF
>TRBJ2-3|TRBV7-3|.|.
TGTGCCAGCAGCCGCGGAGCCGGAGATACGCAGTATTTT
CASSRGAGDTQYF
>TRBJ2-1|TRBV11-3|.|few
TGTGCCAGCAGCTTGGGGCGAGGAATCTCGCATGAGCAGTTCTTC
CASSLGRGISHEQFF
>TRBJ1-2|TRBV9|TRBD1|once
TGTGCCAGCAGCGCTGGGACAGCGAGCTACACCTTC
CASSAGTASYTF
>TRBJ2-7|TRBV5-1|.|.
TGCGCCAGCAGCTTGGCCGAAGGCTACGAGCAGTACTTC
CASSLAEGYEQYF
>TRBJ2-4|TRBV19|.|many
TGTGCCAGTAGTACACGCACGGGACAATCTGACTTC
CASSTRTGQSDF
>TRBJ1-2|TRBV24-1|.|.
TGTGCCACCAGTGCCGCCGGGAGATTTTATGGCTACACCTTC
CATSAAGRFYGYTF
>TRBJ2-7|TRBV7-9|TRBD2|.
TGTGCCAGCAGCCCTCTTGGCACTAGCGGGAGAGTAATAGGGGACGAGCAGTACTTC
CASSPLGTSGRVIGDEQYF
>TRBJ2-5|TRBV6-5|.|.
TGTGCCAGCAGTTACAGAGGGAGAACGGAGACCCAGTACTTC
CASSYRGRTETQYF
>TRBJ2-1|TRBV7-9|.|few
TGTGCCAGCAGCTTAGAAGGTCCTTCAGAGCAGTTCTTC
CASSLEGPSEQFF
>TRBJ2-7|TRBV7-9|TRBD2|.
TGTGCCAGCAGCTTAGGACAGCGGGATTGGCTCTCCTACGAGCAGTACTTC
CASSLGQRDWLSYEQYF
>TRBJ2-1|TRBV11-3|.|.
TGTGCCAGCAGCTTAGAGGAAGCTCTCTTCTACAATGAGCAGTTCTTC
CASSLEEALFYNEQFF
>TRBJ1-2|TRBV11-2|.|few
TGTGCCAGCAGCTTCAGCAGCAACTATGGCTACACCTTC
CASSFSSNYGYTF
>TRBJ2-7|TRBV7-9|.|many
TGTGCCAGCAGCTTATCAGGGACCCACGAGCAGTACTTC
CASSLSGTHEQYF
>TRBJ2-2|TRBV12-3/TRBV12-4|TRBD1|.
TGTGCCAGCAGTCCGACAGGGGTCACCGGGGAGCTGTTTTTT
CASSPTGVTGELFF
>TRBJ2-7|TRBV4-3|TRBD2|.
TGCGCCAGCAGCCAAGTCTTCAGCGGGGAAGCCTACGAGCAGTACTTC
CASSQVFSGEAYEQYF
>TRBJ2-7|TRBV24-1|.|.
TGTGCCACCAGTGTGGGAACCGGGGATGGGAGCTCCTACGAGCAGTACTTC
CATSVGTGDGSSYEQYF
>TRBJ2-1|TRBV6-2/TRBV6-3|TRBD1|few
TGTGCCAGCCGGGACAGGAACTACAATGAGCAGTTCTTC
CASRDRNYNEQFF
>TRBJ1-1|TRBV7-3|TRBD1|.
TGTGCCAGCAGCGAAGGGACAGGGGGCTCTGAAGCTTTCTTT
CASSEGTGGSEAFF
>TRBJ2-1|TRBV30|TRBD2|few
TGTGCCTTTCGAGGAGGACTAGCGGGAGTGAGAAATGAGCAGTTCTTC
CAFRGGLAGVRNEQFF
>TRBJ1-1|TRBV7-9|.|.
TGTGCCAGCAGCCTTACAGGGTCCGGGGGTGAAGCTTTCTTT
CASSLTGSGGEAFF
>TRBJ2-1|TRBV4-2|TRBD2|.
TGTGCCAGCAGCCAAGAAGGTGGACTAGCGTACAATGAGCAGTTCTTC
CASSQEGGLAYNEQFF
>TRBJ1-2|TRBV24-1|TRBD1|.
TGTGCCTCCAGTGATTCCTGGACAGGATGGAACTATGGCTACACCTTC
CASSDSWTGWNYGYTF